This entry lists 9 T cell receptor beta chains sequenced from one sample in a study of blood T cell repertoires in COVID-19. The protocol was immunoSEQ multiplex PCR, while the TCRdb copy is restricted to in-frame clones and leaves out a portion. The top ten hold 8.6% of the sample, which has 140,000 or so clones, around nine tenths seen once. Sequencing input: peripheral blood. The receptor set was obtained from a woman aged 45-59 years with active or convalescent COVID-19.

This chain uses TRBV4-2 with TRBJ1-5; D is ambiguous. V shed 3 bases and J shed 2 bases, with 5 bases lying between them. The CDR3 spans 13 residues. Germline V lookup: CDR1 LGHNA, CDR2 YNFKEQ. CDR3: CASSQARNQPQHF. The CDR3 nucleotides read TGTGCCAGCAGCCAGGCACGCAATCAGCCCCAGCATTTT.

V usage is TRBV15 and J usage is TRBJ1-3; D not certain. The CDR3 extends over 15 amino acids. The V end was cut by 3 bases, the J end by 0 bases, with 9 bases between. Germline V gene lookup returns CDR1 LNHNV and CDR2 YYDKDF (reference sequence). For the CDR3, the DNA is TGTGCCACCAGCAGTAGGTCAGGCTCTGGAAACACCATATATTTT. Encoded protein: CATSSRSGSGNTIYF.

This clone was observed a few times. The chain is built from TRBV5-8 and TRBJ1-4; 7 nucleotides match TRBD1. The germline CDR1 and CDR2 sequences are SGHTS and YDEGEE. The V segment lost 4 bases and the J segment 5 bases; nucleotides outside the gene matches: 8. The CDR3 is made up of 15 amino acids. CDR3 nucleotides: TGTGCCAGCAGCACAGGGGACGCACACAATGAAAAACTGTTTTTT. Its translation: CASSTGDAHNEKLFF.

The chain uses TRBV3-1 (or the pseudogene TRBV3-2) and TRBJ2-2; D is unresolved. This CDR3 spans 13 amino acids. V was trimmed by 4 bases and J by 3 bases, leaving 6 bases between them. Germline CDR1 reads LGHDT; CDR2 reads YNNKEL (reference sequence). The CDR3 bases are TGTGCCAGCAGCCCTCTAGACACCGGGGAGCTGTTTTTT. Translation: CASSPLDTGELFF.

The chain is built from TRBV19 and TRBJ2-1; D might be TRBD1 (7 bases). Looked up from germline, CDR1 is LNHDA and CDR2 is SQIVND (reference sequence). The CDR3 runs to 14 residues. V was cut by 4 bases and J by 7 bases, with 14 bases left in between. The CDR3 is CASSKLQGGNEQFF. The CDR3 DNA follows: TGTGCCAGTAGTAAACTCCAGGGGGGAAATGAGCAGTTCTTC. Variable domain in full (rest from reference TRBV19 and TRBJ2-1): DGGITQSPKYLFRKEGQNVTLSCEQNLNHDAMYWYRQDPGQGLRLIYYSQIVNDFQKGDIAEGYSVSREKKESFPLTVTSAQKNPTAFYLCASSKLQGGNEQFFGPGTRLTVL.

The chain joins TRBV28 to TRBJ1-5; possibly TRBD1 for D (6 bases). The V and J ends lost 3 bases and 0 bases respectively, with 9 bases between them. The germline V gene has CDR1 MDHEN and CDR2 SYDVKM. This CDR3 comprises 15 residues. Here the CDR3 reads CASSFDRLSNQPQHF. CDR3 sequence (DNA): TGTGCCAGCAGTTTCGACAGGCTTAGCAATCAGCCCCAGCATTTT.

This chain links TRBV5-4 with TRBJ2-2; 11 nucleotides line up with TRBD2. The V segment lost 4 bases and the J segment 5 bases; nucleotides outside the gene matches: 4. Germline lookup yields CDR1 SGHNT and CDR2 YYREEE (reference sequence). The CDR3 contains 15 residues. The CDR3: CASSRTSGLTGELFF. The DNA of the CDR3 is TGTGCCAGCAGCCGGACTAGCGGGTTAACCGGGGAGCTGTTTTTT.

This clone turned up a few times. The chain carries TRBV19 and TRBJ2-7; D is possibly TRBD1 (5 bases). From germline, CDR1 is LNHDA and CDR2 SQIVND (reference sequence). Between the trimmed V and J ends, which lost 0 bases and 6 bases, there was a span of 12 bases. The CDR3 is 14 amino acids. The CDR3 DNA reads TGTGCCAGTAGTATAGACAGGGATTATGGCGAGCAGTACTTC. Translated, it gives CASSIDRDYGEQYF.

CDR3 sequence: CATSRVDVAEQFF. The CDR3 region has the DNA TGTGCCACCAGCAGAGTTGATGTGGCTGAGCAGTTCTTC. This chain joins TRBV15 and TRBJ2-1; D remains unclear. This CDR3 is built from 13 residues. Per the germline V gene, CDR1 is LNHNV and CDR2 is YYDKDF (reference sequence). V was shortened by 1 base and J by 9 bases, with 10 bases between the two germline ends.